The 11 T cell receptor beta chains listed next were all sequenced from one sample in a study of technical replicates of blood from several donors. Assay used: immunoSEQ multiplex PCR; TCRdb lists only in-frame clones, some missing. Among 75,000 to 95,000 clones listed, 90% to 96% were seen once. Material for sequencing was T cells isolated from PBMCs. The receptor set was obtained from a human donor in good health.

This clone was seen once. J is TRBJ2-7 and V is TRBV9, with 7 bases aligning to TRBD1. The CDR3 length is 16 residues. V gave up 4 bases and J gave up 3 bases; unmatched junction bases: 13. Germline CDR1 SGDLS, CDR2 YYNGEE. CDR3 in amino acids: CASSPRQGPHFYEQYF. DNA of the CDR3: TGTGCCAGCAGCCCCCGACAGGGTCCCCACTTCTACGAGCAGTACTTC.

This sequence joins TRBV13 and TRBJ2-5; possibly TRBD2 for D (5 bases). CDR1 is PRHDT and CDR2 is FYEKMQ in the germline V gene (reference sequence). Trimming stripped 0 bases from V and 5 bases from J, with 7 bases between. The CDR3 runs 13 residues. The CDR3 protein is CASSLGGGETQYF. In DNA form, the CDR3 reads TGTGCCAGCAGCTTAGGGGGCGGGGAGACCCAGTACTTC.

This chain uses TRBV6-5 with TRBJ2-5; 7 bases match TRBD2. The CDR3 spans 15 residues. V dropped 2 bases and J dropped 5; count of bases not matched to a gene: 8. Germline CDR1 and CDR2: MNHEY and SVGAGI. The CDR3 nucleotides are TGTGCCAGCAGTTACAACGGAGAGGGAGGGGAGACCCAGTACTTC. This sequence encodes CASSYNGEGGETQYF.

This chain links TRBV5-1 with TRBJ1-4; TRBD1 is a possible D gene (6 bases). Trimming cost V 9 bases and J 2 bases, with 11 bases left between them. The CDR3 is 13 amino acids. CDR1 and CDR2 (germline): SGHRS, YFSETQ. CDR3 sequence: CATRGSTNEKLFF. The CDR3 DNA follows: TGCGCCACCAGGGGCAGCACTAATGAAAAACTGTTTTTT. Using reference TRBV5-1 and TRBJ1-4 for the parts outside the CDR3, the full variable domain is KAGVTQTPRYLIKTRGQQVTLSCSPISGHRSVSWYQQTPGQGLQFLFEYFSETQRNKGNFPGRFSGRQFSNSRSEMNVSTLELGDSALYLCATRGSTNEKLFFGSGTQLSVL.

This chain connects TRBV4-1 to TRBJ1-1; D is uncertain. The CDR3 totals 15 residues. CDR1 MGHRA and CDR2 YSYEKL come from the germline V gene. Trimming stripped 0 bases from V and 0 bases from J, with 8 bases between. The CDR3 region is CASSQEPGLNTEAFF. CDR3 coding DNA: TGCGCCAGCAGCCAAGAACCAGGTCTGAACACTGAAGCTTTCTTT.

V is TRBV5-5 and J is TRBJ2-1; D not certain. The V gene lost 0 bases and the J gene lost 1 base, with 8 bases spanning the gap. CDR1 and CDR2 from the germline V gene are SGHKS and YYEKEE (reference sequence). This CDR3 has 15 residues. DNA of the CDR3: TGTGCCAGCAGCTTGGACTATCTATCCTACAATGAGCAGTTCTTC. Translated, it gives CASSLDYLSYNEQFF.

CDR3 region: CASSQVDRADEAFF. The CDR3 DNA is TGTGCCAGCAGCCAGGTCGACAGGGCGGATGAAGCTTTCTTT. The chain employs TRBV4-2 and TRBJ1-1; 7 nucleotides align to TRBD1. J gave up 7 bases and V 3 bases, and 8 bases lay outside the gene matches. CDR1 is LGHNA and CDR2 is YNFKEQ in the germline V gene. The CDR3 has 14 amino acids.

The CDR3 bases are TGTGCCAGCAGCCCTGCGGGGGTTAGCGAGCAGTACTTC. Residues: CASSPAGVSEQYF. J is TRBJ2-7 and V is TRBV11-3, with 7 bases that match TRBD2. Germline CDR1 is SGHNT and CDR2 is YENEEA. The CDR3 loop spans 13 amino acids. With V trimmed by 5 bases and J by 6 bases, 7 bases remained unmatched.

The CDR3 protein is CASSETPGPQELFF. The CDR3 bases are TGTGCCAGCAGCGAGACCCCAGGTCCCCAAGAACTGTTTTTT. J is TRBJ1-4 and V is TRBV9; no clear D gene. Germline CDR1 and CDR2: SGDLS and YYNGEE. V lost 3 bases and J lost 12, with 18 bases in between. The length of the CDR3 is 14 residues.

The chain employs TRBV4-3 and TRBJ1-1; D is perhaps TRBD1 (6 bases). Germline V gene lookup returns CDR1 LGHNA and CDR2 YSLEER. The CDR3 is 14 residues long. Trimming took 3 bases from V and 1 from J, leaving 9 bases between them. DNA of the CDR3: TGCGCCAGCAGCCATTTGGGGGCGAACACTGAAGCTTTCTTT. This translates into CASSHLGANTEAFF.

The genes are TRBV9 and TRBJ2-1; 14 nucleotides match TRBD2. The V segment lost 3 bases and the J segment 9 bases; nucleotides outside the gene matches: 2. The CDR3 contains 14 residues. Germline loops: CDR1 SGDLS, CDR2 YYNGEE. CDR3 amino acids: CASSDGTSGGEQFF. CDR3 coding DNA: TGTGCCAGCAGCGACGGGACTAGCGGGGGTGAGCAGTTCTTC.